Below, 9 T cell receptor beta chains from the same sample are listed, as sequenced in a study of shared T cell receptors in the human thymus. Profiled with immunoSEQ multiplex PCR; TCRdb holds only in-frame clones, not every one. Of hundreds of thousands of clones listed, more than 75% were seen once; the top ten hold about 0.0094%. These data were also filed under a second study, of human thymus T cells.

The sequenced material came from thymocytes. These receptors originate from a boy under three years old with a congenital heart defect.

CDR3 amino acids: CAWSLGVSQPQHF. DNA of the CDR3: TGTGCCTGGAGTTTGGGCGTGTCTCAGCCCCAGCATTTT. The genes are TRBV30 and TRBJ1-5; D gene unclear. The CDR3 totals 13 residues. Trimming cost V 2 bases and J 6 bases, with 11 bases left between them. Per the germline V gene, CDR1 is GTSNPN and CDR2 is SVGIG (reference sequence). Using reference TRBV30 and TRBJ1-5 for the parts outside the CDR3, the full variable domain is SQTIHQWPATLVQPVGSPLSLECTVEGTSNPNLYWYRQAAGRGLQLLFYSVGIGQISSEVPQNLSASRPQDRQFILSSKKLLLSDSGFYLCAWSLGVSQPQHFGDGTRLSIL.

V and J are TRBV7-9 and TRBJ1-5, with TRBD1 as a possible D gene (6 bases). In germline, CDR1 is SEHNR, CDR2 FQNEAQ (reference sequence). Between the trimmed V and J ends, which lost 5 bases and 1 base, there was a span of 9 bases. The CDR3 runs to 14 residues. The CDR3 sequence is CASSGRGSNQPQHF. The CDR3 nucleotides read TGTGCCAGCAGCGGCAGGGGAAGCAATCAGCCCCAGCATTTT. Combining the CDR3 with reference TRBV7-9 and TRBJ1-5 gives the whole variable domain DTGVSQNPRHKITKRGQNVTFRCDPISEHNRLYWYRQTLGQGPEFLTYFQNEAQLEKSRLLSDRFSAERPKGSFSTLEIQRTEQGDSAMYLCASSGRGSNQPQHFGDGTRLSIL.

The chain has TRBV7-9 and TRBJ1-1, with 8 bases aligning to TRBD1. Trimming at V came to 5 bases and at J to 1 base, leaving 6 bases not matched to a gene. CDR3 size: 15 residues. Looked up from germline, CDR1 is SEHNR and CDR2 is FQNEAQ (reference sequence). The CDR3 region is CASSHGQGSNTEAFF. The CDR3, as DNA: TGTGCCAGCAGCCACGGACAGGGCTCGAACACTGAAGCTTTCTTT. Full variable domain (missing parts from reference TRBV7-9 and TRBJ1-1): DTGVSQNPRHKITKRGQNVTFRCDPISEHNRLYWYRQTLGQGPEFLTYFQNEAQLEKSRLLSDRFSAERPKGSFSTLEIQRTEQGDSAMYLCASSHGQGSNTEAFFGQGTRLTVV.

V and J are TRBV14 and TRBJ2-6; perhaps TRBD1 as D (7 bases). In germline, CDR1 is SGHDN, CDR2 FVKESK. The CDR3 sequence is 18 residues long. V lost 0 bases and J 0 bases, leaving 12 bases between the germline ends. The CDR3 coding sequence is TGTGCCAGCAGCCAAGAGGAGGGGGCTATCTCTGGGGCCAACGTCCTGACTTTC. It codes for CASSQEEGAISGANVLTF.

The chain has TRBV5-1 and TRBJ1-6, with TRBD1 identical over 9 bases. The junction had 5 bases not matched to a gene; V was cut back by 3 bases and J by 10 bases. CDR3 length equals 14 residues. CDR1 and CDR2 from the germline V gene are SGHRS and YFSETQ. CDR3: CASSWDREGSPLHF. The CDR3 region has the DNA TGCGCCAGCAGCTGGGACAGGGAAGGGTCACCCCTCCACTTT.

The V call is TRBV28, the J call TRBJ1-2; no clear D gene. Trimming removed 5 bases at V and 6 bases at J, with 19 bases between. The length of the CDR3 is 15 residues. CDR1 is MDHEN and CDR2 is SYDVKM in the germline V gene. The CDR3 sequence is CASSATGRERDGYTF. The CDR3, as DNA: TGTGCCAGCAGTGCAACGGGAAGGGAAAGAGATGGCTACACCTTC.

CDR3 sequence reads: CASAGTGGFKDTQYF. The CDR3 DNA reads as TGCGCCAGTGCCGGGACAGGGGGTTTTAAAGATACGCAGTATTTT. The chain joins TRBV5-1 to TRBJ2-3; the match to TRBD1 covers 11 bases. This CDR3 is 15 amino acids long. V lost 8 bases, J lost 5 bases, and 10 bases stayed unmatched. CDR1 and CDR2 (germline): SGHRS, YFSETQ.

In its sample, this clone was seen once. The chain recombines TRBV4-3 with TRBJ2-5, with TRBD2 matching over 15 bases. After removal of 4 bases from V and 4 bases from J, the junction contained 13 bases not matched to a gene. The CDR3 totals 19 residues. CDR1 is LGHNA, CDR2 YSLEER, per germline. The CDR3 reads CASSPRGLAGGRRVETQYF. The CDR3 DNA is TGCGCCAGCAGCCCTCGAGGACTAGCGGGGGGGCGTAGGGTAGAGACCCAGTACTTC.

This chain links TRBV27 with TRBJ2-1, with 10 positions matching TRBD1. CDR1 MNHEY and CDR2 SMNVEV come from the germline V gene (reference sequence). This CDR3 is built from 17 residues. J gave up 3 bases and V 0 bases, and 5 bases lay outside the gene matches. CDR3 nucleotide sequence: TGTGCCAGCAGTTTATCGACCGGGACAGGGGACTACAATGAGCAGTTCTTC. This codes for CASSLSTGTGDYNEQFF.